The next 14 T cell receptor beta chains were all read from a single sample in a study of siplizumab effects on memory and regulatory T cells. Sequencing used immunoSEQ multiplex PCR; TCRdb keeps in-frame clones, though not all of them. The sample has 50,000 to 75,000 clones, approximately 97% seen once. The source material was naive CD8+ T cells sorted from blood. These receptors all come from a human donor in good health.

For the CDR3, the DNA is TGTGCCGCCCCTCCAAGGGGGCAGGCCCTGGGCCCGAATAATTCACCCCTCCACTTT. As protein: CAAPPRGQALGPNNSPLHF. The chain is built from TRBV21-1 and TRBJ1-6; the D segment call TRBD1 is taken from the table without a DNA check. TRBV21-1 is a documented pseudogene. This CDR3 is 19 amino acids long.

This clone was seen only once. This chain joins TRBV5-6 and TRBJ1-2; 8 nucleotides agree with TRBD1. This CDR3 has 13 residues. Losses at the gene ends were 5 bases for V and 5 bases for J; bases not matched to a gene: 5. The germline CDR1 and CDR2 sequences are SGHDT and YYEEEE. The CDR3 sequence: CASRPTGVYGYTF. The CDR3 region has the DNA TGTGCCAGCAGACCGACAGGGGTATATGGCTACACCTTC.

CDR3 coding DNA: TGTGCCACCAGCACAGGGTTTGGAGTATTAGAGACCCAGTACTTC. Protein sequence: CATSTGFGVLETQYF. The J gene is TRBJ2-5, the V gene TRBV19; TRBD1 might be the D (6 bases). Germline CDR1 LNHDA, CDR2 SQIVND (reference sequence). This CDR3 is built from 15 residues. Trimming pared 10 bases from V and 4 bases from J, leaving 22 bases between. The full variable domain, its missing parts supplied by reference TRBV19 and TRBJ2-5, is DGGITQSPKYLFRKEGQNVTLSCEQNLNHDAMYWYRQDPGQGLRLIYYSQIVNDFQKGDIAEGYSVSREKKESFPLTVTSAQKNPTAFYLCATSTGFGVLETQYFGPGTRLLVL.

This chain connects TRBV18 to TRBJ1-2; TRBD1 matches at 8 bases. The germline V gene encodes CDR1 KGHSH and CDR2 LQKENI. After removal of 2 bases from V and 4 bases from J, the junction contained 3 bases not matched to a gene. The length of the CDR3 is 14 residues. This chain's CDR3 is CASSPDRGAYGYTF. The DNA of the CDR3 is TGTGCCAGCTCACCAGACAGGGGCGCCTATGGCTACACCTTC.

This clone has just a few counts. The chain uses TRBV15 and TRBJ1-1; D might be TRBD1 (5 bases). The germline V gene encodes CDR1 LNHNV and CDR2 YYDKDF (reference sequence). V lost 1 base to trimming and J lost 5 bases, with 14 bases between them. The CDR3 totals 15 residues. The CDR3 sequence: CATSRGLGVGTEAFF. The CDR3 DNA follows: TGTGCCACCAGCAGAGGATTGGGGGTAGGAACTGAAGCTTTCTTT.

This chain joins TRBV7-9 and TRBJ1-1, with D possibly matching TRBD1 (6 bases). Trimming removed 3 bases at V and 3 bases at J, with 14 bases between. The CDR3 runs 15 residues. CDR1 SEHNR and CDR2 FQNEAQ come from the germline V gene (reference sequence). CDR3 sequence (DNA): TGTGCCAGCAGCTTTCTCGTGGGGGCAGACACTGAAGCTTTCTTT. It encodes CASSFLVGADTEAFF.

This chain connects TRBV27 to TRBJ1-5, with TRBD1 matching over 9 bases. With 6 bases clipped from V and 4 bases from J, the junction kept 7 bases outside the gene matches. Germline V gene sequence: CDR1 MNHEY, CDR2 SMNVEV (reference sequence). The CDR3 has 15 residues. The CDR3 region is CASSINRGQNQPQHF. In DNA form, the CDR3 reads TGTGCCAGCAGCATAAACAGGGGGCAGAATCAGCCCCAGCATTTT.

V is TRBV9 and J is TRBJ2-5, with D perhaps assigned TRBD1 or TRBD2 (6 bases each). V shed 3 bases and J shed 4 bases, with 13 bases lying between them. Per the germline V gene, CDR1 is SGDLS and CDR2 is YYNGEE. The CDR3 is made up of 14 amino acids. Here the CDR3 reads CASSGVGGRETQYF. CDR3 sequence (DNA): TGTGCCAGCAGCGGAGTGGGGGGCCGAGAGACCCAGTACTTC.

The chain employs TRBV5-4 and TRBJ1-6; a possible D gene is TRBD1 (6 bases). The CDR3 totals 15 residues. Germline CDR1 SGHNT, CDR2 YYREEE (reference sequence). Trimming removed 0 bases from V and 7 bases from J, with 11 bases in between. This CDR3 is CASSLDPGANSPLHF. The CDR3, as DNA: TGTGCCAGCAGCTTGGATCCGGGGGCGAATTCACCCCTCCACTTT.

The chain has TRBV7-6 and TRBJ2-1; the D is unclear. This CDR3 is 12 amino acids long. Trimming pared 2 bases from V and 8 bases from J, leaving 7 bases between. Germline assignment: CDR1 SGHVS and CDR2 FNYEAQ. The CDR3 reads CASSLSRDEQFF. As DNA, the CDR3 is TGTGCCAGCAGCTTAAGTCGGGATGAGCAGTTCTTC.

The chain joins TRBV6-1 to TRBJ1-1, with D unresolved. CDR3 length: 11 residues. Germline V gives CDR1 MNHNS, CDR2 SASEGT. Between the trimmed V and J ends, which lost 8 bases and 11 bases, there was a span of 15 bases. In DNA form, the CDR3 reads TGTGCCAGCGCCGAGGGCCAGGCCGCTTTCTTT. Its protein product is CASAEGQAAFF.

This chain uses TRBV7-9 with TRBJ1-1; D is unresolved. V lost 6 bases and J lost 0, with 17 bases in between. This CDR3 spans 16 amino acids. Germline-derived CDR1 and CDR2 are SEHNR and FQNEAQ (reference sequence). The CDR3 protein is CASSPLAGVMNTEAFF. DNA for the CDR3: TGTGCCAGCAGTCCATTGGCGGGAGTTATGAACACTGAAGCTTTCTTT.

The V call is TRBV7-9, the J call TRBJ2-7, with D possibly matching TRBD2 (6 bases). Germline V lookup: CDR1 SEHNR, CDR2 FQNEAQ (reference sequence). Trimming removed 5 bases from V and 3 bases from J, with 17 bases in between. The length of the CDR3 is 15 residues. The DNA for the CDR3 is TGTGCCAGCAGCCCCCCCGCGGGGCGCTACTACGAGCAGTACTTC. It encodes CASSPPAGRYYEQYF.

This chain joins TRBV12-5 and TRBJ2-1; TRBD1 matches 9 bases. Germline V gene sequence: CDR1 LGHNT, CDR2 FRNRAP. V was clipped by 3 bases and J by 6 bases; unmatched bases: 3. The CDR3 spans 14 residues. In DNA, the CDR3 is TGTGCTAGTGGTTTTGGACAGGGGTTCAATGAGCAGTTCTTC. Amino acids: CASGFGQGFNEQFF.